This paragraph reports one T cell receptor (beta chain). Its antigen is still unknown. The record originates from a study of OX40 agonist ivuxolimab in advanced cancers. Overall study findings and caveats: Also present in some nonresponders was a low level of normalized T-cell clonal expansion. Both CD4+ and CD8+ T cell populations in blood had undergone clonal expansion by week 6 at 0.1 to 3.0 mg/kg.

Method: immunoSEQ multiplex PCR; TCRdb's copy keeps in-frame clones and lacks some. The sample lists 25,000 to 30,000 clones, approximately 84% occurring once. The germline gives CDR1 SGHDT, CDR2 YYEEEE. The V and J ends lost 0 bases and 9 bases, in that order; junction bases with no gene match: 2. The length of the CDR3 is 15 residues. The rearrangement joins TRBV5-6 to TRBJ2-1; TRBD2 agrees at 14 bases. This material consisted of CD4+ or CD8+ T cells sorted from blood, taken in a trial of the OX40 agonist ivuxolimab. The clonotype originates from an adult with an advanced solid tumor such as melanoma, head and neck, liver or kidney cancer. Here the CDR3 reads CASSLGLAGGFEQFF. CDR3 coding DNA: TGTGCCAGCAGCTTGGGACTAGCGGGAGGGTTTGAGCAGTTCTTC.